The 2 T cell receptor beta chains given below trace back to one sample, sequenced in a study of Tregs in tolerant kidney transplant recipients. TCRdb keeps only in-frame clones here, not all; method: immunoSEQ multiplex PCR. The data contain some 55,000 clones, 80% to 90% of them singletons. This material consisted of Tregs from blood, taken before the transplant. These receptors originate from a human donor who received a combined kidney and bone marrow transplant.

This chain uses TRBV6-1 with TRBJ2-1; a possible D gene is TRBD1 (6 bases). Germline assignment: CDR1 MNHNS and CDR2 SASEGT. CDR3 length equals 13 residues. V gave up 4 bases and J gave up 7 bases, with 11 bases separating them. The CDR3 spells CASSAVQGNEQFF. The CDR3 DNA follows: TGTGCCAGCAGTGCAGTACAGGGTAATGAGCAGTTCTTC.

This chain links TRBV25-1 with TRBJ1-2; 8 bases are shared with TRBD1. Germline V gene lookup returns CDR1 MGHDK and CDR2 SYGVNS. There are 14 residues in the CDR3. Trimming took 3 bases from V and 7 from J; bases not matched to a gene: 7. DNA of the CDR3: TGTGCCAGCAGTGACAGGGGGCGTTGGGGTGGCTACACCTTC. It encodes CASSDRGRWGGYTF.